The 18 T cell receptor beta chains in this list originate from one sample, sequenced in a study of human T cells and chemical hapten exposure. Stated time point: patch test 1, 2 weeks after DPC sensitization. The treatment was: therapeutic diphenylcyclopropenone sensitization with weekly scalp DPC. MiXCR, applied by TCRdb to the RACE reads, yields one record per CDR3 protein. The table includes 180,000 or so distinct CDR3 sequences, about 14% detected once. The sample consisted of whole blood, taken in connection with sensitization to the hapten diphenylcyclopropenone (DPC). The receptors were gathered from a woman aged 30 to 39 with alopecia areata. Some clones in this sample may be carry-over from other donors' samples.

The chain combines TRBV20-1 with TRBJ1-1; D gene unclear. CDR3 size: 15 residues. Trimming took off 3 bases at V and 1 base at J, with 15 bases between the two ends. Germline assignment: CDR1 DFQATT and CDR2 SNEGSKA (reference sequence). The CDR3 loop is CSASRALGGNTEAFF. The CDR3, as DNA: TGCAGTGCTAGTCGGGCCCTAGGCGGGAACACTGAAGCTTTCTTT.

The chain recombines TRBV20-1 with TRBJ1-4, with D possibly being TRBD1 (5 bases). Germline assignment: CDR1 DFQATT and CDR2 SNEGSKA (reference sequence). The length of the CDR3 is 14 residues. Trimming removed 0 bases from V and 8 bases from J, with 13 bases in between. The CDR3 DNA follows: TGCAGTGCTAGAGATGGGGGGAGGAGAGAAAAACTGTTTTTT. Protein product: CSARDGGRREKLFF.

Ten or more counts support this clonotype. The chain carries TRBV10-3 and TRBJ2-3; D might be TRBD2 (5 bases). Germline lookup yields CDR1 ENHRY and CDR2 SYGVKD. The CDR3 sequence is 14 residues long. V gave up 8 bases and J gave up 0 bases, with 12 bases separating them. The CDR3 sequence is CAIRPGGSTDTQYF. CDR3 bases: TGTGCCATCCGACCGGGCGGGAGCACAGATACGCAGTATTTT.

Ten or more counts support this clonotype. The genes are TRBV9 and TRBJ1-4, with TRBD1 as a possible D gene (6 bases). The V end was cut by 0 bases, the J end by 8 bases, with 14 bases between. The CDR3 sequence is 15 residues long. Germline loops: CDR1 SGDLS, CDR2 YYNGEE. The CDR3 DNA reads TGTGCCAGCAGCGTAGCTGGAGGGGGTCGGGAAAAACTGTTTTTT. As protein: CASSVAGGGREKLFF.

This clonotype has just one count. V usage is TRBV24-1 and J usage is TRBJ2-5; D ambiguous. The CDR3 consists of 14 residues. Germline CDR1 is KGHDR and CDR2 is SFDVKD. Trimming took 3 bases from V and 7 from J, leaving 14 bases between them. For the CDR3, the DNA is TGTGCCACCAGTGATGATCGGGCAGTAGGGACCCAGTACTTC. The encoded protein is CATSDDRAVGTQYF.

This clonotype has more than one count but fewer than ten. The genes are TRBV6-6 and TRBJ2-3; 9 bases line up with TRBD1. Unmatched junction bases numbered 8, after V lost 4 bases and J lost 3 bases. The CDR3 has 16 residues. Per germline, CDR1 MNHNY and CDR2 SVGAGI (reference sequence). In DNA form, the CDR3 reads TGTGCCAGCAGTTCAAACAGGGGGCGAGGGACAGATACGCAGTATTTT. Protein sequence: CASSSNRGRGTDTQYF.

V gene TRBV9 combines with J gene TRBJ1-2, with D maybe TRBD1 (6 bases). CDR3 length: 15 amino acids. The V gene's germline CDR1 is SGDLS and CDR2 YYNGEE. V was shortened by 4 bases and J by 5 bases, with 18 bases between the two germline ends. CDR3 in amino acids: CASSTATGEKYGYTF. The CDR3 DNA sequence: TGTGCCAGCAGCACTGCGACAGGCGAAAAATATGGCTACACCTTC. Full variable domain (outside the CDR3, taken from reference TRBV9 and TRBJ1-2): DSGVTQTPKHLITATGQRVTLRCSPRSGDLSVYWYQQSLDQGLQFLIQYYNGEERAKGNILERFSAQQFPDLHSELNLSSLELGDSALYFCASSTATGEKYGYTFGSGTRLTVV.

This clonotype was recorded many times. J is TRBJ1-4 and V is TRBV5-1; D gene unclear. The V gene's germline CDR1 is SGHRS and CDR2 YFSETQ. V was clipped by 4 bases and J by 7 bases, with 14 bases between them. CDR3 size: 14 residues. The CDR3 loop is CASSPGEGGEKLFF. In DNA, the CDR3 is TGCGCCAGCAGCCCTGGGGAGGGCGGTGAAAAACTGTTTTTT. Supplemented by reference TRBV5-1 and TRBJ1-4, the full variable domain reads KAGVTQTPRYLIKTRGQQVTLSCSPISGHRSVSWYQQTPGQGLQFLFEYFSETQRNKGNFPGRFSGRQFSNSRSEMNVSTLELGDSALYLCASSPGEGGEKLFFGSGTQLSVL.

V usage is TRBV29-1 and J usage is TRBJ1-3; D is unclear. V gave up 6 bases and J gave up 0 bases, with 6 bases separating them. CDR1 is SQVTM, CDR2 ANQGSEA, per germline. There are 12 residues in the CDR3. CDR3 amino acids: CSVPSSGNTIYF. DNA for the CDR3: TGCAGCGTCCCTAGCTCTGGAAACACCATATATTTT.

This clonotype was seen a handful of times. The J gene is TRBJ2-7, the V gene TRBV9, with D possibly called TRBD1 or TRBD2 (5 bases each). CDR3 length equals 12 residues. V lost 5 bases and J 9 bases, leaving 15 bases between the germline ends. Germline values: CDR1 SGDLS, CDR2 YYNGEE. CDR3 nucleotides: TGTGCCAGCAGTGACCTTGTGGGGGTGCAGTACTTC. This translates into CASSDLVGVQYF.

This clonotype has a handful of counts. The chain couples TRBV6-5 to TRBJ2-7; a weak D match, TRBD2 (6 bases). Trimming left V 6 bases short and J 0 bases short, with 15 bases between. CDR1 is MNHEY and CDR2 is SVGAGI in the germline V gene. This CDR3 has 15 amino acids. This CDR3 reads CASSPRAGSSYEQYF. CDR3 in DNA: TGTGCCAGCAGCCCTCGGGCGGGGAGCTCCTACGAGCAGTACTTC.

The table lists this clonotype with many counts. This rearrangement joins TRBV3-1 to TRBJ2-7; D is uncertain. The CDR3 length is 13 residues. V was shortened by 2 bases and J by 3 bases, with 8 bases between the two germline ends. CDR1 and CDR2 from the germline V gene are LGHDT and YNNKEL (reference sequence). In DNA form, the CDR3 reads TGTGCCAGCAGCCAACAGGTTAGCTACGAGCAGTACTTC. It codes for CASSQQVSYEQYF.

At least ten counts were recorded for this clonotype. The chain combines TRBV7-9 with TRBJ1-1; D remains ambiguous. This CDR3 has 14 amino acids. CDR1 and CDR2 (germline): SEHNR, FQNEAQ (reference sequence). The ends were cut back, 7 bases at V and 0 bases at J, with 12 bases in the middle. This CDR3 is CASKETELNTEAFF. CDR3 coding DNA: TGTGCCAGCAAAGAAACCGAGTTGAACACTGAAGCTTTCTTT. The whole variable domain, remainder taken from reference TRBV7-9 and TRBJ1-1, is DTGVSQNPRHKITKRGQNVTFRCDPISEHNRLYWYRQTLGQGPEFLTYFQNEAQLEKSRLLSDRFSAERPKGSFSTLEIQRTEQGDSAMYLCASKETELNTEAFFGQGTRLTVV.

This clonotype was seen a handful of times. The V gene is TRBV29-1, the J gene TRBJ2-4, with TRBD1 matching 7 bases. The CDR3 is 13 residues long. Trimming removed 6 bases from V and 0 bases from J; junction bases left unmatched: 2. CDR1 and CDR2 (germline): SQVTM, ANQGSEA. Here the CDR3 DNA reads TGCAGCGTGTGGACAGGAGCCAAAAACATTCAGTACTTC. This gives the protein CSVWTGAKNIQYF.

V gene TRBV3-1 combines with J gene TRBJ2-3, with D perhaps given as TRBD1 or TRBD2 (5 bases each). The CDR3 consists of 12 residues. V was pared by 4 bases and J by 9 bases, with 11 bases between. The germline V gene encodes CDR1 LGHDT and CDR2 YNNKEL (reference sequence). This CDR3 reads CASSRLGETQYF. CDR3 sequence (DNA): TGTGCCAGCAGCCGCTTGGGGGAAACGCAGTATTTT.

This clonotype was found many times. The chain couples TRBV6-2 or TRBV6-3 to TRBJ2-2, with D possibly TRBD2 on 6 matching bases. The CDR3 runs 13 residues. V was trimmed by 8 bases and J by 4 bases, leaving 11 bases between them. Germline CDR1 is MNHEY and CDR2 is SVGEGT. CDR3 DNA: TGTGCCAGCGGAGCTAGCGTCACCGGGGAGCTGTTTTTT. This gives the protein CASGASVTGELFF.

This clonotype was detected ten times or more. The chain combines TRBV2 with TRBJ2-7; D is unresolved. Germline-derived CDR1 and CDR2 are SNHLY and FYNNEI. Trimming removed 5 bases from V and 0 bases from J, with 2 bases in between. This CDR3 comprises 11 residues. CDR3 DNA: TGTGCCAGCAGTTTCTCCTACGAGCAGTACTTC. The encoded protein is CASSFSYEQYF.

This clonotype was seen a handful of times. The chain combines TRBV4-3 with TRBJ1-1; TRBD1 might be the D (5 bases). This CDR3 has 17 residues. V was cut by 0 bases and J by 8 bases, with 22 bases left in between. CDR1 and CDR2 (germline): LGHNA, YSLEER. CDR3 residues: CASSQDLGTVGPPEAFF. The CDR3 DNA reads TGCGCCAGCAGCCAAGATTTGGGAACAGTGGGGCCTCCCGAAGCTTTCTTT.